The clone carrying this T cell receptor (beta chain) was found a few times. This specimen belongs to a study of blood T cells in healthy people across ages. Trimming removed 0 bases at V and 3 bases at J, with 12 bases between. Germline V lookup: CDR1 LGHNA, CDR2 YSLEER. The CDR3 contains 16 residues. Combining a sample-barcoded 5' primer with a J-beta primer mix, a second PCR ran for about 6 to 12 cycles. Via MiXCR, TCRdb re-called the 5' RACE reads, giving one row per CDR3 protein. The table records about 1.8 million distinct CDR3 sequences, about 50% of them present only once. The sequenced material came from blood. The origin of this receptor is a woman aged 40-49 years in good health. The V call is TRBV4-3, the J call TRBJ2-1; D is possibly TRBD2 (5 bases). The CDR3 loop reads CASSQDSGVGYNEQFF. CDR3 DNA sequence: TGCGCCAGCAGCCAAGATTCCGGGGTGGGCTACAATGAGCAGTTCTTC.